The 22 T cell receptor beta chains in this list originate from one sample, sequenced in a study of T cell changes during pregnancy in multiple sclerosis. Assay: immunoSEQ multiplex PCR; the TCRdb copy retains only in-frame clones and omits some. The data show tens of thousands of clones, with about 88% seen just once and about 11% held by the top ten. Source: CD8+ T cells from peripheral blood mononuclear cells, taken in the third trimester of pregnancy. The receptors were sampled from a female donor with multiple sclerosis, enrolled in a pregnancy study.

The V and J genes are TRBV4-2 and TRBJ2-5; 7 nucleotides agree with TRBD2. With 4 bases clipped from V and 2 bases from J, the junction kept 10 bases outside the gene matches. The CDR3 totals 16 residues. From germline, CDR1 is LGHNA and CDR2 YNFKEQ. CDR3 amino acids: CASSPPGGFLQETQYF. CDR3 nucleotides: TGTGCCAGCAGCCCCCCCGGGGGGTTTCTTCAAGAGACCCAGTACTTC.

The chain employs TRBV6-5 and TRBJ2-7; tentative D call: TRBD1 (6 bases). Deletions cut 6 bases from V and 4 bases from J, with 10 bases between. Germline CDR1 reads MNHEY; CDR2 reads SVGAGI. This CDR3 is built from 12 residues. Here the CDR3 reads CASSSTGYEQYF. CDR3 DNA: TGTGCCAGCAGCTCGACAGGTTACGAGCAGTACTTC.

CDR3 sequence (DNA): TGTGCCTGGAGTAGGGGGGGGGACGGCTACACCTTC. Translation gives CAWSRGGDGYTF. The chain carries TRBV30 and TRBJ1-2, with a weak D call TRBD1 (6 bases). V was pared by 2 bases and J by 8 bases, with 12 bases between. The CDR3 is 12 amino acids. CDR1 and CDR2 (germline): GTSNPN, SVGIG (reference sequence).

By sample fraction, this clone is medium-sized. This chain uses TRBV29-1 with TRBJ2-2; a possible D gene is TRBD1 (5 bases). V lost 2 bases and J lost 1, with 14 bases in between. CDR3 length: 16 residues. CDR1 is SQVTM and CDR2 is ANQGSEA in the germline V gene. Written as DNA, the CDR3 is TGCAGCGTTGAATCTCTTTCAGGGCGGAACACCGGGGAGCTGTTTTTT. As protein: CSVESLSGRNTGELFF.

V usage is TRBV7-6 and J usage is TRBJ1-2, with D possibly matching TRBD1 (5 bases). There are 13 residues in the CDR3. The V end lost 6 bases, the J end lost 3 bases, and 11 bases lay between the germline ends. Per germline, CDR1 SGHVS and CDR2 FNYEAQ. The CDR3 sequence: CASSRQGDYGYTF. The DNA for the CDR3 is TGTGCCAGCAGTCGTCAGGGTGACTATGGCTACACCTTC.

The chain uses TRBV27 and TRBJ1-5; 12 bases map to TRBD1. The CDR3 consists of 14 residues. The germline V gene encodes CDR1 MNHEY and CDR2 SMNVEV (reference sequence). Trimming took 4 bases from V and 11 from J; bases not matched to a gene: 6. The CDR3, as DNA: TGTGCCAGCAGTTCGCCGGGACAGGGGGCAACCCAGCATTTT. This encodes CASSSPGQGATQHF.

The chain is built from TRBV18 and TRBJ1-1; D unclear. Trimming shortened V by 0 bases and J by 6 bases, and 11 bases separated the two germline ends. This CDR3 has 14 amino acids. The germline V gene encodes CDR1 KGHSH and CDR2 LQKENI. CDR3 sequence reads: CASSPPILTAEAFF. As DNA, the CDR3 is TGTGCCAGCTCACCACCGATTTTAACGGCTGAAGCTTTCTTT.

CDR3 DNA sequence: TGTGCCAGCAGTATACAGGGTTTCAACTCTGGAAACACCATATATTTT. Translation gives CASSIQGFNSGNTIYF. The gene calls are TRBV27 and TRBJ1-3, with D perhaps TRBD1 (6 bases). Germline assignment: CDR1 MNHEY and CDR2 SMNVEV (reference sequence). V shed 5 bases and J shed 0 bases, with 14 bases lying between them. The CDR3 runs to 16 residues.

V usage is TRBV7-6 and J usage is TRBJ2-3; D perhaps matches TRBD2 (6 bases). CDR1 and CDR2 (germline): SGHVS, FNYEAQ. V gave up 2 bases and J gave up 2 bases, with 14 bases separating them. The CDR3 consists of 16 residues. CDR3: CASSLIIGGTTDTQYF. Written as DNA, the CDR3 is TGTGCCAGCAGCTTAATAATCGGCGGGACCACAGATACGCAGTATTTT.

The rearrangement links TRBV6-1 to TRBJ2-7; D is possibly TRBD1 (5 bases). This CDR3 has 14 amino acids. Per germline, CDR1 MNHNS and CDR2 SASEGT. V lost 7 bases, J lost 2 bases, and 15 bases lay in between. CDR3 region: CASIRGRQTYEQYF. The CDR3 DNA sequence: TGTGCCAGCATTAGGGGCCGGCAGACCTACGAGCAGTACTTC.

This rearrangement joins TRBV13 to TRBJ2-3; unclear D gene. V was trimmed by 2 bases and J by 3 bases, leaving 15 bases between them. CDR1 is PRHDT, CDR2 FYEKMQ, per germline (reference sequence). The CDR3 loop spans 16 amino acids. The DNA of the CDR3 is TGTGCCAGCAGCTTAATGGGCCAAGACCTTACAGATACGCAGTATTTT. Amino acids: CASSLMGQDLTDTQYF.

The chain has TRBV5-4 and TRBJ2-3; 7 bases are a match to TRBD2. The CDR3 loop spans 15 amino acids. Per the germline V gene, CDR1 is SGHNT and CDR2 is YYREEE (reference sequence). The V gene end was trimmed by 3 bases and the J gene end by 4 bases; junction bases not matched to a gene: 8. The CDR3 here is CASSWGGGPPDTQYF. CDR3 coding DNA: TGTGCCAGCAGCTGGGGGGGAGGGCCCCCAGATACGCAGTATTTT.

This clone has a single count. This chain joins TRBV5-1 and TRBJ2-7, with TRBD1 as a possible D gene (6 bases). This CDR3 has 15 amino acids. Germline V CDR1 and CDR2: SGHRS, YFSETQ. With 1 base removed from V and 4 bases from J, the gap between germline ends came to 15 bases. In nucleotides, the CDR3 is TGCGCCAGCAGCTTGACCGGGACACCTGGTTACGAGCAGTACTTC. This translates into CASSLTGTPGYEQYF.

The gene calls are TRBV7-6 and TRBJ2-7; TRBD2 aligns across 15 bases. The ends lost 4 bases at V and 9 bases at J; junction bases unmatched: 4. The germline gives CDR1 SGHVS, CDR2 FNYEAQ. This CDR3 contains 14 residues. The CDR3 DNA follows: TGTGCCAGCAGCTCGGGACTAGCGGGAGGAGTGCAGTACTTC. Amino acid sequence: CASSSGLAGGVQYF.

The J gene is TRBJ1-2, the V gene TRBV5-5; TRBD1 matches at 7 bases. Trimming removed 3 bases from V and 3 bases from J; junction bases left unmatched: 8. This CDR3 has 15 residues. Germline values: CDR1 SGHKS, CDR2 YYEKEE (reference sequence). The CDR3 region is CASSWSGTDYYGYTF. The CDR3 DNA reads as TGTGCCAGCAGCTGGTCCGGGACAGACTACTATGGCTACACCTTC.

The chain couples TRBV7-9 to TRBJ1-1; 8 nucleotides agree with TRBD1. V shed 5 bases and J 5 bases; nucleotides not matched to a gene: 7. CDR1 SEHNR and CDR2 FQNEAQ come from the germline V gene (reference sequence). The CDR3 is made up of 14 amino acids. The CDR3 spells CASSHRQGRTEAFF. The CDR3 DNA sequence: TGTGCCAGCAGCCACCGACAGGGGCGGACTGAAGCTTTCTTT.

This chain joins TRBV4-2 and TRBJ2-5, with a possible D match to TRBD2 (6 bases). The germline V and J ends were trimmed by 0 bases and 2 bases, with 16 bases remaining between them. CDR3 length: 17 residues. Per the germline V gene, CDR1 is LGHNA and CDR2 is YNFKEQ. Here the CDR3 reads CASSQDLRSGLQETQYF. The CDR3 DNA reads TGTGCCAGCAGCCAAGATCTGAGGAGCGGACTACAAGAGACCCAGTACTTC.

V is TRBV5-5 and J is TRBJ1-1, with D tentatively TRBD1 (6 bases). V was pared by 2 bases and J by 4 bases, with 12 bases between. Germline V gene sequence: CDR1 SGHKS, CDR2 YYEKEE (reference sequence). The CDR3 contains 14 residues. CDR3 sequence: CASSLEGGGTEAFF. CDR3 coding DNA: TGTGCCAGCAGCTTAGAGGGGGGGGGCACTGAAGCTTTCTTT.

With regard to this clone: The sample contains more than one DNA sequence encoding this CDR3. V gene TRBV19 combines with J gene TRBJ2-7, with 10 bases that match TRBD1. The CDR3 has 14 residues. Trimming at V came to 5 bases and at J to 2 bases, leaving 3 bases not matched to a gene. Germline V gene lookup returns CDR1 LNHDA and CDR2 SQIVND (reference sequence). The CDR3 reads CASSPGTGAYEQYF. The DNA for the CDR3 is TGTGCCAGTAGTCCAGGGACAGGGGCCTACGAGCAGTACTTC.

The CDR3 sequence: CASSFSGREGGELFF. The CDR3 DNA is TGTGCCAGCAGCTTTAGCGGGAGAGAGGGCGGGGAGCTGTTTTTT. The chain combines TRBV7-6 with TRBJ2-2; 9 bases agree with TRBD2. The CDR3 consists of 15 residues. Losses at the gene ends were 3 bases for V and 7 bases for J; bases not matched to a gene: 6. Germline assignment: CDR1 SGHVS and CDR2 FNYEAQ.

In this sample, this clone turned up a few times. CDR3 DNA sequence: TGCGCCAGCAGCCCTACCGGGACAGCCTACTACGAGCAGTACTTC. This gives the protein CASSPTGTAYYEQYF. The rearrangement uses TRBV5-1 and TRBJ2-7, with TRBD1 matching 7 bases. CDR1 and CDR2 (germline): SGHRS, YFSETQ. CDR3 size: 15 residues. The trim removed 4 bases at V and 3 bases at J, leaving 10 bases unmatched.

The V gene is TRBV6-5, the J gene TRBJ1-6, with 8 bases lining up with TRBD1. Germline V gene sequence: CDR1 MNHEY, CDR2 SVGAGI. J lost 9 bases, V lost 2 bases, and 6 bases had no gene match. The length of the CDR3 is 15 residues. The CDR3, as DNA: TGTGCCAGCAGTTACCTACAGGGGGTAGGTTCACCCCTCCACTTT. Protein sequence: CASSYLQGVGSPLHF.